The 13 T cell receptor beta chains listed next were all sequenced from one sample in a study of shared clonotypes between healthy human individuals. Profiled with immunoSEQ multiplex PCR; TCRdb holds only in-frame clones, not every one. In the table there are about 1.1 million clones, about 72% of which are singletons. The sample consisted of memory CD4+ T cells from PBMCs. Sample subset: CD45RA-negative fraction. These TCRs come from a man younger than 35 in good health. Some clones in this sample may be carry-over from other donors' samples.

The chain recombines TRBV19 with TRBJ2-5; the match to TRBD1 covers 10 bases. Germline trimming cut 7 bases from V and 1 base from J; bases unmatched to any gene: 3. The CDR3 consists of 14 residues. CDR1 is LNHDA and CDR2 is SQIVND in the germline V gene (reference sequence). Here the CDR3 reads CASNDRGLQETQYF. CDR3 DNA: TGTGCCAGTAACGACAGGGGGCTCCAAGAGACCCAGTACTTC.

CDR3 bases: TGTGCCAGCTCACCCCTTGGGGGGTCCGAGACCCAGTACTTC. This gives the protein CASSPLGGSETQYF. This chain uses TRBV18 with TRBJ2-5; a weak D match, TRBD2 (6 bases). This CDR3 comprises 14 residues. The germline V gene encodes CDR1 KGHSH and CDR2 LQKENI. V was pared by 3 bases and J by 5 bases, with 13 bases between.

The chain has TRBV6-4 and TRBJ2-2; no reliable D call. V gave up 4 bases and J gave up 4 bases, with 16 bases separating them. CDR1 is MRHNA, CDR2 SNTAGT, per germline. The CDR3 is 16 amino acids. CDR3 residues: CASSVQASRVTGELFF. The DNA for the CDR3 is TGTGCCAGCAGTGTTCAAGCCTCTAGAGTCACCGGGGAGCTGTTTTTT.

Only a few counts were recorded for this clone. The CDR3 bases are TGTGCCAGCAGTTACTCGAAGGCGGCAGAAGCTTTCTTT. The encoded protein is CASSYSKAAEAFF. This chain connects TRBV6-5 to TRBJ1-1; D call uncertain. The CDR3 totals 13 residues. Germline V CDR1 and CDR2: MNHEY, SVGAGI. Trimming left V 0 bases short and J 8 bases short, with 10 bases between.

This rearrangement joins TRBV15 to TRBJ2-4, with 8 bases identical to TRBD1. CDR1 is LNHNV and CDR2 is YYDKDF in the germline V gene (reference sequence). V shed 3 bases, J shed 0 bases, and the junction held 4 bases outside the gene matches. This CDR3 is 16 amino acids long. CDR3 sequence (DNA): TGTGCCACCAGCAGCGGACAGGGAGTAGCCAAAAACATTCAGTACTTC. Amino acids: CATSSGQGVAKNIQYF. The whole variable domain, remainder taken from reference TRBV15 and TRBJ2-4, is DAMVIQNPRYQVTQFGKPVTLSCSQTLNHNVMYWYQQKSSQAPKLLFHYYDKDFNNEADTPDNFQSRRPNTSFCFLDIRSPGLGDTAMYLCATSSGQGVAKNIQYFGAGTRLSVL.

This clone was found once. The chain combines TRBV6-5 with TRBJ2-5; no clear D. CDR3 size: 15 residues. Trimming pared 2 bases from V and 7 bases from J, leaving 17 bases between. Germline V CDR1 and CDR2: MNHEY, SVGAGI. This chain's CDR3 is CASSYGQDARGTQYF. Here the CDR3 DNA reads TGTGCCAGCAGTTACGGGCAGGACGCAAGAGGGACCCAGTACTTC.

This rearrangement joins TRBV2 to TRBJ1-3, with D possibly TRBD1 on 6 matching bases. The germline CDR1 and CDR2 sequences are SNHLY and FYNNEI. V gave up 2 bases and J gave up 5 bases, with 7 bases separating them. This CDR3 region has 13 residues. CDR3 bases: TGTGCCAGCAGTGAACAGGGGAGAAACACCATATATTTT. This sequence encodes CASSEQGRNTIYF.

V usage is TRBV9 and J usage is TRBJ1-4; a weak D match, TRBD1 (6 bases). The CDR3 spans 16 residues. Germline V lookup: CDR1 SGDLS, CDR2 YYNGEE. V was clipped by 4 bases and J by 0 bases, with 13 bases between them. The CDR3 sequence is CASSSLGGTTNEKLFF. CDR3 DNA: TGTGCCAGCAGCTCCCTTGGGGGCACAACTAATGAAAAACTGTTTTTT.

The V and J genes are TRBV28 and TRBJ2-1, with TRBD2 matching over 7 bases. The germline gives CDR1 MDHEN, CDR2 SYDVKM. V gave up 2 bases and J gave up 1 base; unmatched junction bases: 8. This CDR3 is 17 amino acids long. The CDR3 loop is CASSLRLAGGSYNEQFF. Written as DNA, the CDR3 is TGTGCCAGCAGTTTACGACTAGCAGGAGGATCCTACAATGAGCAGTTCTTC. The variable domain in full, completed from reference TRBV28 and TRBJ2-1, reads DVKVTQSSRYLVKRTGEKVFLECVQDMDHENMFWYRQDPGLGLRLIYFSYDVKMKEKGDIPEGYSVSREKKERFSLILESASTNQTSMYLCASSLRLAGGSYNEQFFGPGTRLTVL.

The chain joins TRBV28 to TRBJ1-2, with D possibly TRBD1 on 5 matching bases. The germline V gene has CDR1 MDHEN and CDR2 SYDVKM. This CDR3 region has 14 residues. The germline V and J ends were trimmed by 4 bases and 8 bases, with 17 bases remaining between them. CDR3 residues: CASSSGNDSLGYTF. In DNA, the CDR3 is TGTGCCAGCAGTTCGGGAAATGACAGCCTGGGCTACACCTTC.

A few counts support this clone. The J gene is TRBJ2-2, the V gene TRBV7-3, with a possible D match to TRBD2 (6 bases). The CDR3 is 14 amino acids. With 5 bases removed from V and 4 bases from J, the gap between germline ends came to 11 bases. Per germline, CDR1 SGHTA and CDR2 FQGTGA. The chain's CDR3 is CASSVTGVTGELFF. The DNA of the CDR3 is TGTGCCAGCAGCGTGACGGGAGTCACCGGGGAGCTGTTTTTT.

The genes are TRBV7-2 and TRBJ1-2; D possibly corresponds to TRBD1 (5 bases). The CDR3 runs to 14 residues. CDR1 and CDR2 from the germline V gene are SGHTA and FQGNSA. The V and J ends lost 5 bases and 3 bases respectively, with 13 bases between them. The CDR3 reads CASSQGADHYGYTF. In DNA, the CDR3 is TGTGCCAGCAGCCAAGGGGCGGACCACTATGGCTACACCTTC.

The chain combines TRBV28 with TRBJ1-5; D possibly corresponds to TRBD1 (6 bases). This CDR3 is 14 amino acids long. The ends were cut back, 5 bases at V and 6 bases at J, with 14 bases in the middle. CDR1 is MDHEN and CDR2 is SYDVKM in the germline V gene. CDR3 amino acids: CASSPGDNLQPQHF. CDR3 sequence (DNA): TGTGCCAGCAGTCCAGGGGACAATCTTCAGCCCCAGCATTTT. Variable domain in full (rest from reference TRBV28 and TRBJ1-5): DVKVTQSSRYLVKRTGEKVFLECVQDMDHENMFWYRQDPGLGLRLIYFSYDVKMKEKGDIPEGYSVSREKKERFSLILESASTNQTSMYLCASSPGDNLQPQHFGDGTRLSIL.